Listed here are 13 T cell receptor beta chains from one sample, sequenced in a study of radiotherapy plus CTLA-4 blockade in lung cancer. Clones were read by immunoSEQ multiplex PCR, and TCRdb kept only the in-frame ones, dropping some. The sample includes around 72,000 clones, about 80% seen only once; the top ten take roughly 7%. The sequenced sample was peripheral blood, obtained from a patient treated with radiotherapy plus ipilimumab. These receptor sequences come from a human donor with non-small cell lung cancer who had a complete response to radiotherapy plus ipilimumab.

The V and J genes are TRBV19 and TRBJ2-7; TRBD1 is a possible D gene (6 bases). Germline values: CDR1 LNHDA, CDR2 SQIVND (reference sequence). V was trimmed by 5 bases and J by 0 bases, leaving 11 bases between them. This CDR3 has 14 residues. CDR3 loop: CASSPQGNSYEQYF. The CDR3 DNA sequence: TGTGCCAGTAGTCCACAGGGTAACTCCTACGAGCAGTACTTC.

The CDR3 is CASSPIAGGFNEQFF. CDR3 DNA: TGCGCCAGCAGCCCGATAGCGGGGGGCTTCAATGAGCAGTTCTTC. The chain uses TRBV4-3 and TRBJ2-1; 10 nucleotides agree with TRBD2. Germline CDR1 LGHNA, CDR2 YSLEER. V was clipped by 4 bases and J by 6 bases; unmatched bases: 6. The CDR3 sequence is 15 residues long.

The chain employs TRBV5-5 and TRBJ1-3; 9 bases match TRBD1. V shed 3 bases, J shed 2 bases, and the junction held 6 bases outside the gene matches. The length of the CDR3 is 16 residues. Germline V gene data show CDR1 as SGHKS and CDR2 as YYEKEE (reference sequence). The CDR3 region is CASSWGQGATGNTIYF. CDR3 sequence (DNA): TGTGCCAGCAGCTGGGGACAGGGAGCTACTGGAAACACCATATATTTT.

The V gene is TRBV4-3, the J gene TRBJ1-2; 9 bases align to TRBD1. Germline CDR1 and CDR2: LGHNA and YSLEER. The CDR3 covers 20 residues. J gave up 1 base and V 1 base, and 16 bases lay outside the gene matches. CDR3 loop: CASSQAPGPGQGNLNYGYTF. CDR3 bases: TGCGCCAGCAGCCAAGCTCCCGGCCCGGGACAGGGCAACCTTAACTATGGCTACACCTTC.

This chain joins TRBV7-6 and TRBJ2-1; 7 bases are a match to TRBD2. Germline CDR1 and CDR2: SGHVS and FNYEAQ. The CDR3 has 14 residues. The V and J ends lost 4 bases and 7 bases, in that order; junction bases with no gene match: 7. The CDR3 DNA reads as TGTGCCAGCAGCTCTAGCGGACAAAGGAATGAGCAGTTCTTC. It translates to CASSSSGQRNEQFF.

V is TRBV19 and J is TRBJ2-7, with D unclear. Trimming took 3 bases from V and 3 from J, leaving 12 bases between them. Germline lookup yields CDR1 LNHDA and CDR2 SQIVND (reference sequence). CDR3 length equals 14 residues. CDR3 nucleotide sequence: TGTGCCAGTAGTATCGGACCGGTGGGCTACGAGCAGTACTTC. This sequence encodes CASSIGPVGYEQYF.

The CDR3 DNA reads TGTGCCAGCAGCTTTGGGGACACAGCCTATGGCTACACCTTC. The encoded protein is CASSFGDTAYGYTF. The chain uses TRBV7-9 and TRBJ1-2; D is perhaps TRBD1 (6 bases). Per germline, CDR1 SEHNR and CDR2 FQNEAQ (reference sequence). Deletions cut 3 bases from V and 4 bases from J, with 12 bases between. This CDR3 is built from 14 residues.

V and J are TRBV7-9 and TRBJ1-1, with a tentative D call TRBD1 (5 bases). The CDR3 spans 14 residues. V shed 1 base and J shed 1 base, with 7 bases lying between them. CDR1 is SEHNR, CDR2 FQNEAQ, per germline (reference sequence). The CDR3 coding sequence is TGTGCCAGCAGCTTAGGGGGCGAGAACACTGAAGCTTTCTTT. Translating gives CASSLGGENTEAFF. The full variable domain, its missing parts supplied by reference TRBV7-9 and TRBJ1-1, is DTGVSQNPRHKITKRGQNVTFRCDPISEHNRLYWYRQTLGQGPEFLTYFQNEAQLEKSRLLSDRFSAERPKGSFSTLEIQRTEQGDSAMYLCASSLGGENTEAFFGQGTRLTVV.

A word on this clone: In the same sample, other DNA sequences code for this CDR3. The rearrangement joins TRBV6-6 to TRBJ2-3; D gene ambiguous. The CDR3 sequence is 12 residues long. Germline assignment: CDR1 MNHNY and CDR2 SVGAGI (reference sequence). The germline V and J ends were trimmed by 6 bases and 0 bases, with 4 bases remaining between them. The CDR3 reads CASSPSTDTQYF. CDR3 DNA sequence: TGTGCCAGCAGCCCTAGCACAGATACGCAGTATTTT.

This clone was picked up one time. This rearrangement joins TRBV11-2 to TRBJ1-2; D may be TRBD1 (5 bases). With 0 bases removed from V and 6 bases from J, the gap between germline ends came to 5 bases. Per germline, CDR1 SGHAT and CDR2 FQNNGV. The CDR3 has 12 amino acids. The CDR3 is CASSLEGDGYTF. The CDR3 nucleotides read TGTGCCAGCAGCTTAGAAGGGGATGGCTACACCTTC.

The chain carries TRBV2 and TRBJ1-4; possible D gene TRBD1, 6 bases. This CDR3 is 15 amino acids long. Germline CDR1 and CDR2: SNHLY and FYNNEI. Trimming cost V 2 bases and J 4 bases, with 11 bases left between them. The CDR3 nucleotides read TGTGCCAGCAGTGAATCGGGGACAAGTAATGAAAAACTGTTTTTT. Translation gives CASSESGTSNEKLFF. The entire variable domain, with the rest obtained from reference TRBV2 and TRBJ1-4, is as follows: EPEVTQTPSHQVTQMGQEVILRCVPISNHLYFYWYRQILGQKVEFLVSFYNNEISEKSEIFDDQFSVERPDGSNFTLKIRSTKLEDSAMYFCASSESGTSNEKLFFGSGTQLSVL.

The chain recombines TRBV4-1 with TRBJ1-1, with 7 positions matching TRBD1. CDR1 is MGHRA, CDR2 YSYEKL, per germline. The CDR3 is 14 residues long. V lost 6 bases and J lost 2; bases outside the gene matches: 6. Here the CDR3 reads CASSPGTVNTEAFF. CDR3 bases: TGCGCCAGCAGTCCAGGGACAGTCAACACTGAAGCTTTCTTT.

The chain links TRBV30 to TRBJ2-7; perhaps TRBD1 as D (5 bases). V was shortened by 2 bases and J by 1 base, with 9 bases between the two germline ends. This CDR3 has 13 residues. CDR1 and CDR2 (germline): GTSNPN, SVGIG (reference sequence). CDR3 in DNA: TGTGCCTGGAGTTCAGGGAATTCCTACGAGCAGTACTTC. Its translation: CAWSSGNSYEQYF.